The 10 T cell receptor beta chains below were found in one sample sequenced in a study of blood T cell repertoires in COVID-19. The repertoire was sequenced with immunoSEQ multiplex PCR; TCRdb's copy has only in-frame clones and lacks some. The sample includes around 24,000 clones, 81% of them seen just once. Sequences were obtained from peripheral blood. Receptors were obtained from a man aged 50-60 years with active or convalescent COVID-19.

V is TRBV9 and J is TRBJ1-1; D remains unclear. The CDR3 totals 13 residues. The germline V and J ends were trimmed by 3 bases and 1 base, with 7 bases remaining between them. The germline gives CDR1 SGDLS, CDR2 YYNGEE. The CDR3 nucleotides read TGTGCCAGCAGCGGTACAGCGAACACTGAAGCTTTCTTT. Protein: CASSGTANTEAFF.

The gene calls are TRBV28 and TRBJ1-2; maybe TRBD1 (6 bases). With 6 bases removed from V and 0 bases from J, the gap between germline ends came to 20 bases. The CDR3 is made up of 17 amino acids. Per the germline V gene, CDR1 is MDHEN and CDR2 is SYDVKM. CDR3 loop: CASSQMRGGFPNYGYTF. In DNA form, the CDR3 reads TGTGCCAGCAGCCAAATGCGGGGGGGCTTTCCTAACTATGGCTACACCTTC.

The J gene is TRBJ1-5, the V gene TRBV15; D remains ambiguous. The CDR3 is 15 residues long. CDR1 is LNHNV and CDR2 is YYDKDF in the germline V gene (reference sequence). Trimming stripped 0 bases from V and 6 bases from J, with 12 bases between. CDR3 sequence reads: CATSRDNRGFQPQHF. DNA for the CDR3: TGTGCCACCAGCAGAGATAATCGGGGTTTTCAGCCCCAGCATTTT.

The rearrangement joins TRBV2 to TRBJ2-5, with a tentative D call TRBD1 (5 bases). The germline V gene has CDR1 SNHLY and CDR2 FYNNEI. V was trimmed by 2 bases and J by 4 bases, leaving 17 bases between them. This CDR3 has 16 residues. The CDR3 coding sequence is TGTGCCAGCAGTGAATTAGGAAGGGCTAGGGGAGAGACCCAGTACTTC. Residues: CASSELGRARGETQYF.

As to this clone: At the DNA level, this CDR3 is encoded by other sequences in the same sample as well. The chain recombines TRBV9 with TRBJ2-7; TRBD1 agrees at 7 bases. This CDR3 contains 13 residues. The germline CDR1 and CDR2 sequences are SGDLS and YYNGEE. V shed 4 bases and J 4 bases; nucleotides not matched to a gene: 5. In nucleotides, the CDR3 is TGTGCCAGCAGCCCGAGACAGGGTTACGAGCAGTACTTC. Its translation is CASSPRQGYEQYF. The whole variable domain, remainder taken from reference TRBV9 and TRBJ2-7, is DSGVTQTPKHLITATGQRVTLRCSPRSGDLSVYWYQQSLDQGLQFLIQYYNGEERAKGNILERFSAQQFPDLHSELNLSSLELGDSALYFCASSPRQGYEQYFGPGTRLTVT.

This clone showed up just once. This chain joins TRBV6-5 and TRBJ1-2; TRBD1 is a possible D gene (6 bases). The germline CDR1 and CDR2 sequences are MNHEY and SVGAGI. The CDR3 sequence is 12 residues long. V gave up 8 bases and J gave up 4 bases, with 11 bases separating them. CDR3 nucleotide sequence: TGTGCCAGCGGGACAATATTCTATGGCTACACCTTC. It specifies CASGTIFYGYTF.

The chain links TRBV27 to TRBJ1-3; a weak D match, TRBD1 (5 bases). The CDR3 is made up of 14 amino acids. V lost 4 bases and J 0 bases, leaving 7 bases between the germline ends. Germline V gene sequence: CDR1 MNHEY, CDR2 SMNVEV (reference sequence). Here the CDR3 reads CASSSGGSGNTIYF. DNA for the CDR3: TGTGCCAGCAGTTCCGGGGGCTCTGGAAACACCATATATTTT.

The rearrangement uses TRBV11-2 and TRBJ1-6; 9 nucleotides align to TRBD1. The CDR3 is 15 amino acids. J lost 9 bases, V lost 3 bases, and 6 bases had no gene match. Per the germline V gene, CDR1 is SGHAT and CDR2 is FQNNGV. The CDR3 loop reads CASSLGQGIGSPLHF. CDR3 DNA sequence: TGTGCCAGCAGCTTGGGACAGGGAATTGGTTCACCCCTCCACTTT. The whole variable domain, filled in from reference TRBV11-2 and TRBJ1-6, reads EAGVAQSPRYKIIEKRQSVAFWCNPISGHATLYWYQQILGQGPKLLIQFQNNGVVDDSQLPKDRFSAERLKGVDSTLKIQPAKLEDSAVYLCASSLGQGIGSPLHFGNGTRLTVT.

The chain is built from TRBV27 and TRBJ2-1; 8 nucleotides align to TRBD2. The CDR3 has 18 amino acids. Germline V gene data show CDR1 as MNHEY and CDR2 as SMNVEV (reference sequence). Unmatched junction bases numbered 18, after V lost 2 bases and J lost 9 bases. CDR3 protein: CASSLRPPGSGRGGEQFF. The CDR3 region has the DNA TGTGCCAGCAGTTTACGGCCTCCCGGGAGCGGGAGAGGTGGTGAGCAGTTCTTC.

V and J are TRBV7-9 and TRBJ1-2; D perhaps matches TRBD1 (5 bases). CDR1 is SEHNR, CDR2 FQNEAQ, per germline (reference sequence). Trimming took off 7 bases at V and 6 bases at J, with 21 bases between the two ends. The CDR3 runs 15 residues. The DNA of the CDR3 is TGTGCCAGCACTAATAGTGCAGGGAGGACGAATGGCTACACCTTC. Protein sequence: CASTNSAGRTNGYTF.